These 27 T cell receptor beta chains came from one sample sequenced in a study of T cells in Graves' hyperthyroidism and ophthalmopathy (dated by TCRdb to the late 2010s). Library creation used multiplex PCR. The listed sequencing device is Illumina HiSeq 2000. The TCR beta CDR3 regions were amplified from RNA transcripts. The first round of RT-PCR for the TCR CDR3 was performed with the HTBI primer set and the Qiagen OneStep RT-PCR kit. The raw public data were reprocessed by TCRdb itself: fastp quality trimming at Q25, MiXCR clonotype calling, in-frame beta chains only. Rows are combined by CDR3 protein, so each entry shows the most common genes and DNA. For this sample the table gives a few hundred thousand distinct CDR3 sequences, of which 15% to 19% were detected only once. The ten most abundant clones make up roughly a quarter of the sample. The sequenced sample consisted of blood. The receptor source for this set is a woman under 30 with Graves' hyperthyroidism that later progressed to Graves' ophthalmopathy.

This clonotype occurred many times. The gene calls are TRBV2 and TRBJ2-1, with 8 bases that match TRBD2. Germline values: CDR1 SNHLY, CDR2 FYNNEI. Losses at the gene ends were 10 bases for V and 12 bases for J; bases not matched to a gene: 5. This CDR3 contains 10 residues. Written as DNA, the CDR3 is TGTGCCACCGAGCGGGAGCGGCAGTTCTTC. This sequence encodes CATERERQFF. Full variable domain (remainder filled in from reference TRBV2 and TRBJ2-1): EPEVTQTPSHQVTQMGQEVILRCVPISNHLYFYWYRQILGQKVEFLVSFYNNEISEKSEIFDDQFSVERPDGSNFTLKIRSTKLEDSAMYFCATERERQFFGPGTRLTVL.

This clonotype appeared a few times. The chain couples TRBV4-2 to TRBJ2-1, with 8 bases aligning to TRBD1. Per the germline V gene, CDR1 is LGHNA and CDR2 is YNFKEQ. V was pared by 0 bases and J by 3 bases, with 7 bases of the junction left unmatched. This CDR3 contains 17 residues. CDR3 nucleotides: TGTGCCAGCAGCCAAGAGGTGACTGGGACAGGCTACAATGAGCAGTTCTTC. This encodes CASSQEVTGTGYNEQFF.

V gene TRBV5-5 combines with J gene TRBJ2-1, with D maybe TRBD2 (6 bases). Per the germline V gene, CDR1 is SGHKS and CDR2 is YYEKEE (reference sequence). V lost 1 base and J 3 bases, leaving 11 bases between the germline ends. The CDR3 consists of 15 residues. In DNA form, the CDR3 reads TGTGCCAGCAGCTTGTTGTCTAGCGTCTACAATGAGCAGTTCTTC. Encoded protein: CASSLLSSVYNEQFF.

This clonotype showed up just a few times. The genes are TRBV25-1 and TRBJ2-1; TRBD2 aligns across 7 bases. CDR1 is MGHDK and CDR2 is SYGVNS in the germline V gene. The CDR3 length is 11 residues. V shed 6 bases and J 10 bases; nucleotides not matched to a gene: 3. CDR3 region: CASRAGWEQFF. CDR3 DNA sequence: TGTGCCAGCAGAGCGGGATGGGAGCAGTTCTTC.

By sample share, this clonotype is medium-sized. The chain joins TRBV30 to TRBJ1-5; D unclear. CDR1 GTSNPN and CDR2 SVGIG come from the germline V gene (reference sequence). Trimming stripped 0 bases from V and 3 bases from J, with 9 bases between. The CDR3 runs to 14 residues. This CDR3 is CAWSVKQVNQPQHF. The CDR3 coding sequence is TGTGCCTGGAGTGTAAAACAAGTCAATCAGCCCCAGCATTTT.

This clonotype was seen a few times. The V and J genes are TRBV7-3 and TRBJ2-1; 11 bases are shared with TRBD2. The CDR3 has 15 amino acids. Unmatched junction bases numbered 5, after V lost 5 bases and J lost 5 bases. Germline-derived CDR1 and CDR2 are SGHTA and FQGTGA. In DNA form, the CDR3 reads TGTGCCAGCAGCACGGGACTAGCGGTTAACAATGAGCAGTTCTTC. Translation: CASSTGLAVNNEQFF. Using reference TRBV7-3 and TRBJ2-1 for the parts outside the CDR3, the full variable domain is GAGVSQTPSNKVTEKGKYVELRCDPISGHTALYWYRQSLGQGPEFLIYFQGTGAADDSGLPNDRFFAVRPEGSVSTLKIQRTERGDSAVYLCASSTGLAVNNEQFFGPGTRLTVL.

This clonotype was found many times. The chain joins TRBV5-1 to TRBJ2-1; the D gene is possibly TRBD2 (6 bases). CDR1 is SGHRS and CDR2 is YFSETQ in the germline V gene. The CDR3 loop spans 15 amino acids. V lost 0 bases to trimming and J lost 2 bases, with 9 bases between them. In nucleotides, the CDR3 is TGCGCCAGCAGCTTGGACGCGGGGCCCTACAATGAGCAGTTCTTC. It translates to CASSLDAGPYNEQFF.

This clonotype was recorded a few times. This chain uses TRBV4-2 with TRBJ2-3; 8 bases agree with TRBD2. The V and J ends lost 0 bases and 2 bases, in that order; junction bases with no gene match: 4. Per germline, CDR1 LGHNA and CDR2 YNFKEQ. This CDR3 contains 16 residues. CDR3 nucleotide sequence: TGTGCCAGCAGCCAAGAGGTACTAGCGGACACAGATACGCAGTATTTT. This gives the protein CASSQEVLADTDTQYF.

The gene calls are TRBV29-1 and TRBJ1-2, with unresolved D. V was shortened by 2 bases and J by 4 bases, with 8 bases between the two germline ends. CDR1 is SQVTM, CDR2 ANQGSEA, per germline. This CDR3 spans 12 amino acids. CDR3: CSVEHILYGYTF. CDR3 in DNA: TGCAGCGTTGAACACATACTCTATGGCTACACCTTC.

The chain links TRBV15 to TRBJ2-1; 8 bases map to TRBD2. Germline values: CDR1 LNHNV, CDR2 YYDKDF (reference sequence). The J segment lost 0 bases and the V segment lost 5 bases, leaving 3 bases of the junction unmatched. This CDR3 is 15 amino acids long. CDR3 amino acids: CATSPGGGSYNEQFF. Here the CDR3 DNA reads TGTGCCACCAGCCCGGGGGGGGGCTCCTACAATGAGCAGTTCTTC.

This clonotype appeared many times. This chain connects TRBV28 to TRBJ1-1; D ambiguous. The germline gives CDR1 MDHEN, CDR2 SYDVKM. The CDR3 has 13 amino acids. V lost 6 bases, J lost 0 bases, and 8 bases lay in between. The CDR3 sequence: CASRQVVNTEAFF. The CDR3 DNA sequence: TGTGCCAGCAGGCAGGTGGTGAACACTGAAGCTTTCTTT.

In this sample, this clonotype turned up many times. This chain connects TRBV20-1 to TRBJ1-6; TRBD1 matches at 7 bases. The CDR3 consists of 15 residues. V was pared by 0 bases and J by 10 bases, with 9 bases of the junction left unmatched. CDR1 DFQATT and CDR2 SNEGSKA come from the germline V gene (reference sequence). CDR3 protein: CSARESTGAGSPLHF. For the CDR3, the DNA is TGCAGTGCTAGAGAATCTACAGGGGCCGGATCACCCCTCCACTTT.

This clonotype has a count of ten or more. The chain has TRBV15 and TRBJ2-1; D unclear. The CDR3 contains 16 residues. Trimming pared 2 bases from V and 0 bases from J, leaving 11 bases between. Germline V gene data show CDR1 as LNHNV and CDR2 as YYDKDF (reference sequence). CDR3 region: CATSRNRRSSYNEQFF. The CDR3 DNA is TGTGCCACCAGCAGAAATCGACGGTCCTCCTACAATGAGCAGTTCTTC.

The table lists this clonotype with many counts. The chain recombines TRBV7-2 with TRBJ1-1; D not certain. The CDR3 has 14 amino acids. V dropped 2 bases and J dropped 3 bases, with 10 bases sitting between them. CDR1 SGHTA and CDR2 FQGNSA come from the germline V gene. The DNA of the CDR3 is TGTGCCAGCAGCTTACAAGCGGGTGACACTGAAGCTTTCTTT. Amino acids: CASSLQAGDTEAFF.

This clonotype has more than one count but fewer than ten. The rearrangement uses TRBV7-2 and TRBJ1-5, with D unresolved. The CDR3 has 14 residues. Germline V gene sequence: CDR1 SGHTA, CDR2 FQGNSA. The V and J ends lost 6 bases and 4 bases respectively, with 13 bases between them. DNA of the CDR3: TGTGCCAGCAGTTTAATTGGGAGGAATCAGCCCCAGCATTTT. Protein sequence: CASSLIGRNQPQHF.

This clonotype was observed a few times. The chain's CDR3 is CASKSGGYEQYF. The CDR3 DNA follows: TGTGCCAGCAAAAGTGGTGGCTACGAGCAGTACTTC. The chain carries TRBV28 and TRBJ2-7; no clear D gene. The germline V gene encodes CDR1 MDHEN and CDR2 SYDVKM. V gave up 7 bases and J gave up 3 bases, with 10 bases separating them. This CDR3 contains 12 residues.

This clonotype was seen at least ten times. The chain couples TRBV2 to TRBJ2-7; 9 bases line up with TRBD1. This CDR3 comprises 14 residues. The germline V gene encodes CDR1 SNHLY and CDR2 FYNNEI. V lost 3 bases, J lost 9 bases, and 9 bases stayed unmatched. CDR3 nucleotides: TGTGCCAGCAGTGACTCGGGACAGGGTAATGTGCAGTACTTC. Its translation is CASSDSGQGNVQYF. The full variable domain, in which reference TRBV2 and TRBJ2-7 provide the parts outside the CDR3, is EPEVTQTPSHQVTQMGQEVILRCVPISNHLYFYWYRQILGQKVEFLVSFYNNEISEKSEIFDDQFSVERPDGSNFTLKIRSTKLEDSAMYFCASSDSGQGNVQYFGPGTRLTVT.

By share of the sample, this clonotype is medium-sized. The V call is TRBV2, the J call TRBJ2-5; 9 bases match TRBD1. The CDR3 has 13 amino acids. After removal of 6 bases from V and 4 bases from J, the junction contained 3 bases not matched to a gene. Germline V gives CDR1 SNHLY, CDR2 FYNNEI. In DNA, the CDR3 is TGTGCCAGCAGGCCGGGACAGGGAGAGACCCAGTACTTC. It encodes CASRPGQGETQYF.

This clonotype was counted many times. The DNA of the CDR3 is TGTGCCAGCAGCTTAGGGGGGGTGGGCCCAGAGCAGTACTTC. It codes for CASSLGGVGPEQYF. The gene calls are TRBV7-2 and TRBJ2-7; perhaps TRBD2 as D (6 bases). Trimming cost V 1 base and J 7 bases, with 14 bases left between them. The CDR3 extends over 14 amino acids. Germline V CDR1 and CDR2: SGHTA, FQGNSA.

The table lists this clonotype with a few counts. V and J are TRBV4-2 and TRBJ2-1; 11 bases match TRBD2. Germline V gene data show CDR1 as LGHNA and CDR2 as YNFKEQ. The CDR3 runs 17 residues. Trimming cost V 4 bases and J 0 bases; bases outside gene matches: 5. The CDR3 sequence: CASSRGLAASSYNEQFF. In DNA form, the CDR3 reads TGTGCCAGCAGCCGGGGACTAGCGGCGAGCTCCTACAATGAGCAGTTCTTC.

This clonotype was detected a few times. The CDR3, as DNA: TGTGCCAGCAGCTTTTTATATGTGGGACCTCGATACAATGAGCAGTTCTTC. Amino acid sequence: CASSFLYVGPRYNEQFF. The chain has TRBV7-6 and TRBJ2-1; D might be TRBD1 or TRBD2, each matching 5 bases. Trimming pared 3 bases from V and 4 bases from J, leaving 19 bases between. The germline CDR1 and CDR2 sequences are SGHVS and FNYEAQ. The CDR3 has 17 amino acids.

The V call is TRBV7-9, the J call TRBJ2-5; D call uncertain. V gave up 2 bases and J gave up 0 bases, with 7 bases separating them. The CDR3 covers 14 residues. The germline V gene encodes CDR1 SEHNR and CDR2 FQNEAQ (reference sequence). The CDR3 bases are TGTGCCAGCAGCTTATACGACTACCAAGAGACCCAGTACTTC. It specifies CASSLYDYQETQYF.

This clonotype has at least ten counts. J is TRBJ2-7 and V is TRBV11-2, with 10 bases matching TRBD2. The trim removed 5 bases at V and 7 bases at J, leaving 14 bases unmatched. The CDR3 loop spans 16 amino acids. The germline V gene has CDR1 SGHAT and CDR2 FQNNGV. In DNA form, the CDR3 reads TGTGCCAGCAGCCGGTTTCTAGCGGGAGACTCCGGAGAGCAGTACTTC. As protein: CASSRFLAGDSGEQYF.

As for this clonotype: Given a much more abundant clone one base away, this may be a read error. J is TRBJ2-1 and V is TRBV14; 8 bases are a match to TRBD2. V lost 5 bases to trimming and J lost 7 bases; unmatched junction nucleotides: 4. The germline CDR1 and CDR2 sequences are SGHDN and FVKESK. The CDR3 is 13 residues long. The CDR3 DNA reads as TGTGCCAGCAGCAAAGCGGGAGCGAATGAGCAGTTCTTC. Protein product: CASSKAGANEQFF.

V and J are TRBV15 and TRBJ2-1; tentative D call: TRBD1 (5 bases). The CDR3 contains 16 residues. The V and J ends lost 1 base and 8 bases respectively, with 18 bases between them. Germline assignment: CDR1 LNHNV and CDR2 YYDKDF (reference sequence). The CDR3 is CATSRVGQGQSHEQFF. As DNA, the CDR3 is TGTGCCACCAGCAGAGTGGGGCAAGGGCAATCCCATGAGCAGTTCTTC.

This clonotype was counted ten times or more. This chain joins TRBV7-8 and TRBJ1-1, with a weak D call TRBD1 (5 bases). The V end lost 1 base, the J end lost 5 bases, and 14 bases lay between the germline ends. The CDR3 loop spans 15 amino acids. CDR1 SGHVS and CDR2 FQNEAQ come from the germline V gene. The CDR3 DNA reads as TGTGCCAGCAGCTTAGTGGGGACTTCGGGGACTGAAGCTTTCTTT. Translated, it gives CASSLVGTSGTEAFF.

This clonotype was counted between two and nine times. The chain recombines TRBV2 with TRBJ2-1, with TRBD2 matching over 14 bases. The CDR3 totals 15 residues. CDR1 and CDR2 (germline): SNHLY, FYNNEI. Trimming cost V 7 bases and J 9 bases; bases outside gene matches: 8. The CDR3 nucleotides are TGTGCCAGCACCCCGACTAGCGGGAGGGCAAGTGAGCAGTTCTTC. Residues: CASTPTSGRASEQFF. Together with reference TRBV2 and TRBJ2-1, the CDR3 gives the full variable domain: EPEVTQTPSHQVTQMGQEVILRCVPISNHLYFYWYRQILGQKVEFLVSFYNNEISEKSEIFDDQFSVERPDGSNFTLKIRSTKLEDSAMYFCASTPTSGRASEQFFGPGTRLTVL.